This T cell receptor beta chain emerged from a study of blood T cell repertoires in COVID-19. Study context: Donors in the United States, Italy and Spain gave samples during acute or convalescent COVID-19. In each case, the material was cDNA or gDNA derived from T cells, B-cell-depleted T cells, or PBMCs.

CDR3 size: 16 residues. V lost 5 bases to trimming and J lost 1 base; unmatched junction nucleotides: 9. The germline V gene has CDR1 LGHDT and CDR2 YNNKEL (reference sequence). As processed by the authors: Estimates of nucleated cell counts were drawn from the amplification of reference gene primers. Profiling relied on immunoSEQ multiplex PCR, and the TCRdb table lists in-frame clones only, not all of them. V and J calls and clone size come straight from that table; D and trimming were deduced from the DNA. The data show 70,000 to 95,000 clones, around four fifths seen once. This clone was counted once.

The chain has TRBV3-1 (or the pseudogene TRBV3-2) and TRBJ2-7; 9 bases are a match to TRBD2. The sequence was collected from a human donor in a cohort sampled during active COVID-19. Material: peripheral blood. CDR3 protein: CASSAQTSGRSYEQYF. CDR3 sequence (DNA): TGTGCCAGCAGCGCGCAGACTAGCGGAAGATCCTACGAGCAGTACTTC.